The rows below give T cell receptor beta chains drawn from one sample of a study of post-analysis software for immune sequencing data. TCRdb ran MiXCR on the PCR reads and lists one entry per CDR3 protein. The sample lists roughly 400,000 distinct CDR3 sequences, approximately 42% occurring once. Sequenced sample: blood. All receptors come from a girl aged 2 to 9 with multiple sclerosis. The CDR3 runs from the conserved cysteine through the conserved F or W. Fields, in order: D gene, J gene, clone size, V gene, CDR3 protein, CDR3 DNA. D genes are given only for firm matches. Clone size is stated in some rows and not others, as once, few, many or a class when expanded.

-	TRBJ2-3	-	TRBV7-6	CASSQTGDSTDTQYF	TGTGCCAGCAGTCAAACGGGGGACAGCACAGATACGCAGTATTTT
TRBD1	TRBJ1-1	-	TRBV6-6	CASSYDPDRGWTEAFF	TGTGCCAGCAGTTACGACCCGGACAGGGGATGGACTGAAGCTTTCTTT
-	TRBJ1-5	few	TRBV28	CASSTKLEGQPQHF	TGTGCCAGCAGTACAAAACTGGAGGGCCAGCCCCAGCATTTT
TRBD1	TRBJ2-7	-	TRBV24-1	CATSDTRGTGGNYEQYF	TGTGCCACCAGTGACACTAGGGGGACAGGGGGAAACTACGAGCAGTACTTC
-	TRBJ2-7	-	TRBV29-1	CSAGQGYEQYF	TGCAGCGCCGGACAAGGTTACGAGCAGTACTTC
TRBD2	TRBJ2-3	few	TRBV20-1	CSAPVFGGATDTQYF	TGCAGTGCTCCTGTTTTCGGGGGGGCCACAGATACGCAGTATTTT
TRBD2	TRBJ2-4	-	TRBV20-1	CSVGASGDLAKNIQYF	TGCAGTGTGGGGGCTAGCGGGGATCTAGCCAAAAACATCCAGTACTTC
-	TRBJ2-3	-	TRBV28	CASSWGSRSTDTQYF	TGTGCCAGCAGTTGGGGGAGCCGAAGCACAGATACGCAGTATTTT
-	TRBJ1-1	few	TRBV9	CASSVSGDTEAFF	TGTGCCAGCAGCGTATCCGGGGACACTGAAGCTTTCTTT
TRBD1	TRBJ1-1	-	TRBV9	CASSAGQGATEAFF	TGTGCCAGCAGCGCCGGACAGGGGGCCACTGAAGCTTTCTTT
-	TRBJ1-5	-	TRBV7-2	CASSVRLTSNQPQHF	TGTGCCAGCAGCGTACGTCTCACTAGCAATCAGCCCCAGCATTTT
TRBD2	TRBJ2-7	few	TRBV4-3	CASSQELGGPYEQYF	TGCGCCAGCAGCCAAGAATTGGGAGGGCCCTACGAGCAGTACTTC
TRBD1	TRBJ1-4	-	TRBV15	CATSTSRTGLNEKLFF	TGTGCCACCAGCACTAGCAGGACAGGGCTTAATGAAAAACTGTTTTTT
-	TRBJ1-2	-	TRBV6-2/TRBV6-3	CASSVVGPNYGYTF	TGTGCCAGCAGTGTCGTGGGGCCGAACTATGGCTACACCTTC
-	TRBJ1-2	few	TRBV20-1	CSAREGGQRGYTF	TGCAGTGCTAGAGAAGGTGGCCAGAGAGGCTACACCTTC
-	TRBJ2-1	-	TRBV12-3/TRBV12-4	CASSPLVGGPYNEQFF	TGTGCCAGCAGTCCCCTAGTGGGAGGCCCCTACAATGAGCAGTTCTTC
-	TRBJ1-5	-	TRBV5-1	CASSSGQFGQPQHF	TGCGCCAGCAGCTCAGGACAGTTTGGTCAGCCCCAGCATTTT
TRBD2	TRBJ2-5	few	TRBV4-3	CASSQDWRLAGVETQYF	TGCGCCAGCAGCCAAGATTGGAGACTAGCGGGAGTGGAGACCCAGTACTTC
TRBD2	TRBJ2-7	-	TRBV7-9	CASSPSGTQRYEQYF	TGTGCCAGCAGCCCGAGCGGGACCCAGCGCTACGAGCAGTACTTC
-	TRBJ2-7	few	TRBV20-1	CSAGQNYEQYF	TGCAGTGCTGGCCAGAACTACGAGCAGTACTTC
-	TRBJ2-1	once	TRBV7-6	CASSLEAWGGYNEQFF	TGTGCCAGCAGCTTAGAGGCCTGGGGTGGATACAATGAGCAGTTCTTC
TRBD2	TRBJ2-5	few	TRBV28	CASSNSGRAPHEQYF	TGTGCCAGCAGTAATAGCGGGAGGGCCCCCCATGAGCAGTACTTC
TRBD1	TRBJ1-5	-	TRBV5-1	CASSRTGTDQPQHF	TGCGCCAGCAGTCGGACAGGGACCGATCAGCCCCAGCATTTT
-	TRBJ2-7	-	TRBV29-1	CSVGISTYEQYF	TGCAGCGTTGGTATTAGCACCTACGAGCAGTACTTC
TRBD1	TRBJ1-1	once	TRBV4-1	CASSQATGSFLNTEAFF	TGCGCCAGCAGCCAAGCGACAGGGAGCTTTTTGAACACTGAAGCTTTCTTT
-	TRBJ2-3	-	TRBV5-5	CASSPGVRTQYF	TGTGCCAGCAGCCCAGGGGTGCGGACGCAGTATTTT
-	TRBJ1-4	-	TRBV5-1	CASSFGRGDEKLFF	TGCGCCAGCAGCTTTGGCAGGGGTGATGAAAAACTGTTTTTT
-	TRBJ1-4	-	TRBV29-1	CSVGEGLDEKLFF	TGCAGCGTTGGGGAGGGGCTGGATGAAAAACTGTTTTTT
TRBD2	TRBJ2-1	few	TRBV7-9	CASSLGGGRPSYNEQFF	TGTGCCAGCAGCTTAGGGGGCGGGAGGCCTTCCTACAATGAGCAGTTCTTC
TRBD2	TRBJ2-5	-	TRBV5-1	CASSRPGVSGKQTQYF	TGCGCCAGCAGCCGGCCGGGGGTTAGCGGGAAACAGACCCAGTACTTC
-	TRBJ1-2	-	TRBV20-1	CSAKGPWPYGYTF	TGCAGTGCTAAGGGACCGTGGCCTTATGGCTACACCTTC
-	TRBJ2-7	few	TRBV20-1	CSANVASSYEQYF	TGCAGTGCTAATGTAGCCAGCTCCTACGAGCAGTACTTC
-	TRBJ2-1	-	TRBV7-2	CASSLAAVYNEQFF	TGTGCCAGCAGCTTAGCTGCGGTTTACAATGAGCAGTTCTTC
TRBD1	TRBJ2-7	many	TRBV20-1	CSARGYRGIYEQYF	TGCAGTGCTAGAGGGTACAGGGGCATCTACGAGCAGTACTTC
TRBD1	TRBJ2-3	-	TRBV5-1	CASSLDGQGSTDTQYF	TGCGCCAGCAGCTTGGATGGACAGGGGAGCACAGATACGCAGTATTTT
-	TRBJ2-7	-	TRBV20-1	CSAREGSFGYEQYF	TGCAGTGCTAGAGAGGGAAGTTTTGGCTACGAGCAGTACTTC
-	TRBJ2-7	few	TRBV2	CASSEVSYEQYF	TGTGCCAGCAGTGAAGTCAGCTACGAGCAGTACTTC
TRBD1	TRBJ2-4	-	TRBV20-1	CSARGEQGLAKNIQYF	TGCAGTGCTAGAGGAGAACAGGGGTTGGCCAAAAACATTCAGTACTTC
TRBD2	TRBJ2-7	-	TRBV12-3/TRBV12-4	CASSFALAGNDEQYF	TGTGCCAGCAGTTTCGCCCTAGCGGGAAACGACGAGCAGTACTTC
-	TRBJ2-3	few	TRBV20-1	CSARAGSLQYF	TGCAGTGCCCGAGCAGGGAGTTTGCAGTATTTT
TRBD2	TRBJ2-1	-	TRBV7-3	CASSSGLDPYNEQFF	TGTGCCAGCAGCTCTGGACTAGACCCCTACAATGAGCAGTTCTTC
-	TRBJ2-3	-	TRBV5-6	CASSLYRGTDTQYF	TGTGCCAGCAGCTTATACAGGGGCACAGATACGCAGTATTTT
TRBD1	TRBJ1-5	-	TRBV15	CATTEGQARDQPQHF	TGTGCCACCACTGAGGGACAGGCCAGGGATCAGCCCCAGCATTTT
-	TRBJ2-1	-	TRBV7-6	CASSLASWNEQFF	TGTGCCAGCAGCTTAGCGAGTTGGAATGAGCAGTTCTTC
TRBD2	TRBJ2-1	few	TRBV20-1	CSADGTSGRPRTDNEQFF	TGCAGTGCTGACGGGACTAGCGGGAGGCCGAGGACCGACAATGAGCAGTTCTTC
-	TRBJ2-7	few	TRBV29-1	CSVGSRLGEQYF	TGCAGCGTCGGATCCCGTCTGGGTGAGCAGTACTTC
-	TRBJ2-4	few	TRBV24-1	CATSDPQKNIQYF	TGTGCCACCAGTGATCCTCAGAAAAACATTCAGTACTTC
-	TRBJ1-2	-	TRBV2	CASGSTGVASYGYTF	TGTGCCAGTGGAAGCACGGGGGTGGCGAGCTATGGCTACACCTTC
TRBD1	TRBJ2-4	-	TRBV7-3	CASSLSDRAIQYF	TGTGCCAGCAGCTTATCCGACAGGGCAATTCAGTACTTC
-	TRBJ2-7	-	TRBV5-1	CASSLGQGRVGGYEQYF	TGCGCCAGCAGCTTGGGGCAGGGTCGAGTTGGGGGCTACGAGCAGTACTTC